Sequencing of this T cell receptor (beta chain) was carried out in a study of blood T cell repertoires in COVID-19 (dated by TCRdb to 2019 to 2021). Context from the whole study: Collaborator samples came from the United States, Italy and Spain and covered acute and convalescent phases of COVID-19. The prospective study material was composed of cDNA or gDNA derived from T cells, B-cell-depleted T cells, or PBMCs. The dataset comprised deeply sampled blood TCRbeta repertoires from subjects exposed to, actively infected with, or recovered from COVID-19. The repertoires were made available in a free public database intended to serve as a resource for research on the immune response to SARS-CoV-2. Samples were obtained from the ongoing ImmuneRACE study (first 160 participants) and from about 1,300 subjects provided by 6 global collaborators. The sample metadata nearly always contained a de-identified subject ID, COVID-19 status, age in years and sex. HLA class I and class II types, where available, came from metadata supplied by the sample provider rather than from assay-based typing. Results the study describes overall, beyond this receptor: The amount of clinical and demographic metadata varied by source and participant and was provided uncurated.

The immunoSEQ Assay, a bias-controlled multiplex PCR, was used to amplify TCRbeta CDR3 regions from genomic DNA. In the authors' own workflow: The number of nucleated cells in each sample was estimated from the amplification of reference gene primers within the assay. To quantify the absolute abundance of each unique TCRbeta CDR3 rearrangement, sequence reads were collapsed and filtered. For each sample, productive Simpson clonality was calculated by taking the square root of Simpson's diversity index across productive rearrangements. TCRdb mirrors the immuneACCESS table, restricted to in-frame sequences. Some clones are absent from its copies; in checked studies, under half trace to an unresolved V gene, and the reason for the others is unknown. V and J calls and clone size are as listed in that table; D and trimming were resolved from the DNA. The sample has 250,000 or so clones on record, approximately 90% of them singletons. The top ten constitute roughly 1.7% of the sample.

On this clone itself: Its antigen remains undetermined. Base-call qualities are not available, and no considerably larger clone is one nucleotide away.

V is trimmed back by 5 bases and J by 6 bases, and the junction contains 10 bases that no gene match accounts for. Counted from cysteine to phenylalanine, this CDR3 has 16 amino acids. CDR3 DNA only is kept here, 48 bases in frame from base 1. CDR1 and CDR2 were assigned from the germline V gene as MDHEN and SYDVKM. Enrolling through a virtual design, the prospective study's participants ranged in age from roughly 18 to 100 years and lived across approximately 25 United States geographic areas. In the prospective study, cohorts were assigned on the basis of participant-reported clinical history obtained from a screening survey and a study questionnaire. Recovered participants in ImmuneRACE Cohort 3 were defined as having two consecutive negative NP/OP PCR tests, clearance from a healthcare professional, or resolution of symptoms. In the prospective study, mobile phlebotomists collected whole blood, serum and a nasopharyngeal or oropharyngeal swab from each participant. Prospective study participants could optionally give additional blood draws and questionnaires over an approximately two-month period. Prospective study blood samples were shipped either frozen or at room temperature before DNA extraction.

Specimen: PBMCs or T cells enriched from blood (not recorded which). The sequence joins TRBV28 to TRBJ1-2; 12 central bases correspond to TRBD1. This TCR was sampled from a middle-aged man who had recovered from COVID-19. The DNA sequence is as follows: TGTGCCAGCAGTCCCCCCGGGACAGGGGGCGCCCATGGCTACACCTTC. The resulting protein is CASSPPGTGGAHGYTF.